The clone carrying this T cell receptor beta chain came up once. Its antigen is as yet unknown. RNA extraction gave at least 5.5 micrograms of total RNA per sample. Together with a sample-barcoded 5' primer, a J-beta primer mix was included in a second PCR lasting roughly 6 to 12 cycles. MiXCR, applied by TCRdb to the 5' RACE reads, yields one record per CDR3 protein. Of roughly 1.4 million distinct CDR3 sequences detected, approximately 63% appear once; the ten largest clones hold under 8.5%. The V gene lost 3 bases and the J gene lost 4 bases, with 9 bases spanning the gap. This CDR3 spans 12 amino acids. The germline V gene encodes CDR1 SQVTM and CDR2 ANQGSEA. This record belongs to a study of blood T cells in healthy people across ages. Study-wide results and caveats: TCR beta diversity correlated strongly with naive T cell percentage. While age rose, TCR beta diversity per million T cells dropped in a roughly linear way.

This sequence was found in a man between 18 and 35 years old in good health. Specimen: blood. V is TRBV29-1 and J is TRBJ1-2; the D gene is possibly TRBD1 (5 bases). The CDR3 region is CSVDYRGYGYTF. In DNA, the CDR3 is TGCAGCGTTGATTATAGGGGCTATGGCTACACCTTC. Full variable domain (rest looked up from reference TRBV29-1 and TRBJ1-2): SAVISQKPSRDICQRGTSLTIQCQVDSQVTMMFWYRQQPGQSLTLIATANQGSEATYESGFVIDKFPISRPNLTFSTLTVSNMSPEDSSIYLCSVDYRGYGYTFGSGTRLTVV.